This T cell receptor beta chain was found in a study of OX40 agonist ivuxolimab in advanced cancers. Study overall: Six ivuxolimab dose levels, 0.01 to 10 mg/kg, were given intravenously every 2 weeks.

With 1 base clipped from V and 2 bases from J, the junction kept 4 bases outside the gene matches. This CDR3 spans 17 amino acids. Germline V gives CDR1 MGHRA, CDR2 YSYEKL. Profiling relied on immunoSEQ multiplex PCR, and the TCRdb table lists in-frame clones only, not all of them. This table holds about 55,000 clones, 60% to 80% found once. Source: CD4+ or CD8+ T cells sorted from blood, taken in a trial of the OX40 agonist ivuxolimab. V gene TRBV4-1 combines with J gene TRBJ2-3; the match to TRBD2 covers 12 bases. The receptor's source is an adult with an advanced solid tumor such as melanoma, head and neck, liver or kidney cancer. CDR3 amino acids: CASSQARLAGVTDTQYF. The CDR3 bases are TGCGCCAGCAGCCAAGCGAGACTAGCGGGGGTCACAGATACGCAGTATTTT.